This record concerns one TCR beta chain sequence. The CDR3 is made up of 14 amino acids. Germline V lookup: CDR1 LNHDA, CDR2 SQIVND (reference sequence). With 4 bases clipped from V and 4 bases from J, the junction kept 6 bases outside the gene matches. The data belong to a study of cytomegalovirus exposure and HLA in healthy donors. In the PCR, 60 Vbeta and 13 Jbeta primers were used. The protocol was immunoSEQ multiplex PCR, while the TCRdb copy is restricted to in-frame clones and leaves out a portion. The sample carries some 120,000 clones, approximately 10% recorded once. The sequence was collected from a woman younger than 35 in good health and CMV-seropositive. Sequencing was done on a sample of PBMCs. This sequence joins TRBV19 and TRBJ1-2; 7 nucleotides match TRBD1. The CDR3 loop is CASSTGTASYGYTF. The CDR3 bases are TGTGCCAGTAGTACCGGGACAGCTAGCTATGGCTACACCTTC.